A selection of T cell receptor beta chains follows, all from one sample in a study of graft-versus-host responses after intestinal transplantation. Sequencing used immunoSEQ multiplex PCR; TCRdb keeps in-frame clones, though not all of them. The sample yields about 82,000 clones, 91% seen once. The antigens for these receptors are not known. The material sequenced was unstimulated CD4+ T cells sorted from spleen or lymph node cells, taken before intestinal transplant. The source of these receptors is a human donor who received an intestinal transplant. The CDR3 runs from the conserved cysteine through the conserved F or W. The D gene is left open where the match is weak. A row's size may be missing; if present it is once, few, many or a size class.

>TRBV4-1|TRBD2|TRBJ2-3|.
TGCGCCAGCAGCCATGCCCGTTCTAGCGGCCTCCCGTATTTT
CASSHARSSGLPYF
>TRBV10-2|TRBD2|TRBJ2-7|.
TGCGCCAGCAGAAGCCTAGCGGGGGGGCCAGTCGAGCAGTACTTC
CASRSLAGGPVEQYF
>TRBV11-2|TRBD2|TRBJ2-7|.
TGTGCCAGCAGCTGGGTAGCGGGGGGGATCTACGAGCAGTACTTC
CASSWVAGGIYEQYF
>TRBV4-3|TRBD2|TRBJ2-3|once
TGCGCCAGCAGCCAAGATCCCCCAGCGGGGGGCTACACAGATACGCAGTATTTT
CASSQDPPAGGYTDTQYF
>TRBV7-6|TRBD1|TRBJ2-7|.
TGTGCCAGCAGCCCCACCCCGGACAGGGCCTTCTACGAGCAGTACTTC
CASSPTPDRAFYEQYF
>TRBV27|TRBD1|TRBJ2-7|.
TGTGCCAGCAGTCCGACAGGGGGCCAAATTATCTACGAGCAGTACTTC
CASSPTGGQIIYEQYF
>TRBV5-1|TRBD1|TRBJ2-3|.
TGCGCCAGCAGCCTACAGGGGTCCCCCACAGATACGCAGTATTTT
CASSLQGSPTDTQYF
>TRBV4-1|.|TRBJ2-3|.
TGCGCCGGCAGCCAAGTTAGCGGTTTCACGCAGTATTTT
CAGSQVSGFTQYF
>TRBV7-9|TRBD1|TRBJ1-2|.
TGTGCCAGCAGCTTTACGGGACAGGGGACACAGGGCTACACCTTC
CASSFTGQGTQGYTF
>TRBV5-1|.|TRBJ1-2|.
TGCGCCAGCAGCCCTGGACAGAGCCTTCTAATGGGGGGCTACACCTTC
CASSPGQSLLMGGYTF
>TRBV10-3|.|TRBJ2-2|.
TGTGCCATAGATAAAGCCGAACCGAACACCGGGGAGCTGTTTTTT
CAIDKAEPNTGELFF
>TRBV10-2|TRBD1|TRBJ1-2|.
TGCGCCAGCAGCGCCGACAGGGCCTATGGCTACACCTTC
CASSADRAYGYTF
>TRBV5-1|.|TRBJ1-2|once
TGCGCCAGCAGGGTCTCAGGGAATAACTATGGCTACACCTTC
CASRVSGNNYGYTF
>TRBV11-2|.|TRBJ1-1|.
TGTGCCAGCAGTATACAGGTGATGAACACTGAAGCTTTCTTT
CASSIQVMNTEAFF
>TRBV5-4|.|TRBJ1-2|once
TGTGCCAGCAGCAGCCTACAGGACCCCTATGGCTACACCTTC
CASSSLQDPYGYTF
>TRBV18|TRBD1|TRBJ2-7|.
TGTGCCAGCTCACCGGGACAGGGGGCCTTTACGCAGTACTTC
CASSPGQGAFTQYF
>TRBV18|TRBD1|TRBJ2-5|once
TGTGCCAGCTCGCAAACGACAGGGGGACAAGAGACCCAGTACTTC
CASSQTTGGQETQYF
>TRBV25-1|.|TRBJ1-2|.
TGTGCCAGCTCCATGGAGGGCTATGGCTACACCTTC
CASSMEGYGYTF
>TRBV5-1|.|TRBJ2-2|.
TGCGCCAGCAGCTTGGCCTCAGGGACCGGGGAGCTGTTTTTT
CASSLASGTGELFF
>TRBV9|.|TRBJ1-2|.
TGTGCCAGCAGCCCTCGAGGGACAACTAACTATGGCTACACCTTC
CASSPRGTTNYGYTF
>TRBV19|TRBD1|TRBJ1-5|once
TGTGCCAGTATCGCTGGGGGACAGGGCACTCAGCCCCAGCATTTT
CASIAGGQGTQPQHF
>TRBV7-9|TRBD1|TRBJ1-5|.
TGTGCCAGCAGCCCGAGGGGGCCAAATCAGCCCCAGCATTTT
CASSPRGPNQPQHF
>TRBV7-2|TRBD1|TRBJ2-7|.
TGTGCCAGCAGCTTAGGGGGCGGGACAGGTCAAATCCGTCAGTACTTC
CASSLGGGTGQIRQYF
>TRBV5-4|.|TRBJ2-5|.
TGTGCCAGCAGCCCAACGGGCCTCGGGGAAGAGACCCAGTACTTC
CASSPTGLGEETQYF
>TRBV19|TRBD1|TRBJ2-1|once
TGTGCCAGTAGTCTCGGGACAGGGGGCTTCGGTAGCAATGAGCAGTTCTTC
CASSLGTGGFGSNEQFF
>TRBV7-9|TRBD2|TRBJ2-1|.
TGTGCCAGCAGCTTAGAAGACTCACTCGGGGGGGAGCAGTTCTTC
CASSLEDSLGGEQFF
>TRBV6-6|TRBD1|TRBJ2-7|.
TGTGCCAGCAGTTACCAGGACAGGGACGGACTTTACGAGCAGTACTTC
CASSYQDRDGLYEQYF
>TRBV18|.|TRBJ1-6|.
TGTGCCAGCTCCCTCGGGAACGATCATTCACCCCTCCACTTT
CASSLGNDHSPLHF
>TRBV4-1|TRBD1|TRBJ1-2|.
TGCGCCAGCAGCCAGGCCGGACAGGAGACCTATGGCTACACCTTC
CASSQAGQETYGYTF
>TRBV2|.|TRBJ1-1|.
TGTGCCAGCAGTGAGATCACCCGGGGGTTTTCTGAAGCTTTCTTT
CASSEITRGFSEAFF
>TRBV10-3|TRBD2|TRBJ2-3|.
TGTGCCATCAGTGGAGGGACTAGCGGGGTTGCAGATACGCAGTATTTT
CAISGGTSGVADTQYF
>TRBV4-3|TRBD1|TRBJ1-6|.
TGCGCCAGCAGCCAACCGGGACAGGGAAATTCACCCCTCCACTTT
CASSQPGQGNSPLHF
>TRBV27|.|TRBJ2-1|.
TGTGCCAGCAGTTTAAACAGGGAGGGGAATGAGCAGTTCTTC
CASSLNREGNEQFF